The 20 T cell receptor beta chains reported below all come from one sample, sequenced in a study of T cell responses to AZD1222 COVID-19 vaccine. Method: immunoSEQ multiplex PCR; TCRdb's copy keeps in-frame clones and lacks some. The data hold some 150,000 clones, with 85% to 90% observed a single time. This specimen was peripheral blood, taken 28 days after the second AZD1222 dose. These receptors were obtained from an adult who received the AZD1222 COVID-19 vaccine.

The rearrangement links TRBV3-1 (or the pseudogene TRBV3-2) to TRBJ2-5, with D unresolved. The CDR3 contains 16 residues. Germline V CDR1 and CDR2: LGHDT, YNNKEL (reference sequence). V gave up 0 bases and J gave up 2 bases, with 13 bases separating them. CDR3 in DNA: TGTGCCAGCAGCCAAGATTCGGAGCCCCGGCAAGAGACCCAGTACTTC. This encodes CASSQDSEPRQETQYF.

The J gene is TRBJ2-1, the V gene TRBV5-1; D not resolved. Germline V gene lookup returns CDR1 SGHRS and CDR2 YFSETQ. The V end was cut by 4 bases, the J end by 0 bases, with 5 bases between. The CDR3 runs 13 residues. The CDR3: CASSASSYNEQFF. DNA for the CDR3: TGCGCCAGCAGCGCCAGCTCCTACAATGAGCAGTTCTTC.

V and J are TRBV5-1 and TRBJ2-7; no firm D call. This CDR3 is 16 amino acids long. Germline V gene sequence: CDR1 SGHRS, CDR2 YFSETQ. The ends were cut back, 3 bases at V and 5 bases at J, with 21 bases in the middle. CDR3 sequence (DNA): TGCGCCAGCAGCTCAACCCCTAGTAGGGCCTGGGACGAGCAGTACTTC. Its translation is CASSSTPSRAWDEQYF.

The table lists this clone with a count of one. The chain recombines TRBV19 with TRBJ2-3, with D perhaps TRBD2 (5 bases). Germline V gene sequence: CDR1 LNHDA, CDR2 SQIVND (reference sequence). The CDR3 consists of 15 residues. V lost 5 bases and J 1 base, leaving 13 bases between the germline ends. CDR3 nucleotides: TGTGCCAGTAGTCCTCGGAGGCAGGGCACAGATACGCAGTATTTT. Translating it yields CASSPRRQGTDTQYF.

The rearrangement links TRBV5-6 to TRBJ1-1, with TRBD1 identical over 8 bases. The CDR3 covers 13 residues. Germline-derived CDR1 and CDR2 are SGHDT and YYEEEE. Trimming cost V 9 bases and J 6 bases; bases outside gene matches: 10. Here the CDR3 DNA reads TGTGCCACTCCGGACAGGGCGGCCCCTGAAGCTTTCTTT. This translates into CATPDRAAPEAFF. Looking up the rest from reference TRBV5-6 and TRBJ1-1 gives the full variable domain: DAGVTQSPTHLIKTRGQQVTLRCSPKSGHDTVSWYQQALGQGPQFIFQYYEEEERQRGNFPDRFSGHQFPNYSSELNVNALLLGDSALYLCATPDRAAPEAFFGQGTRLTVV.

The V gene is TRBV3-1 (or the pseudogene TRBV3-2), the J gene TRBJ1-3; the D is unclear. The CDR3 runs to 15 residues. V was cut by 4 bases and J by 0 bases, with 10 bases left in between. CDR1 is LGHDT and CDR2 is YNNKEL in the germline V gene (reference sequence). CDR3 nucleotides: TGTGCCAGCAGCCCGAGAGGATTCTCTGGAAACACCATATATTTT. The encoded protein is CASSPRGFSGNTIYF.

This clone was detected only a few times. DNA of the CDR3: TGTGCCAGCAGTGAGGACAGGGGATGGAACACCTTC. This encodes CASSEDRGWNTF. The chain carries TRBV2 and TRBJ1-2, with 9 bases fitting TRBD1. The V and J ends lost 3 bases and 12 bases, in that order; junction bases with no gene match: 5. The CDR3 contains 12 residues. The V gene's germline CDR1 is SNHLY and CDR2 FYNNEI.

This chain joins TRBV4-2 and TRBJ2-1; D remains ambiguous. CDR1 and CDR2 from the germline V gene are LGHNA and YNFKEQ. This CDR3 has 15 amino acids. Trimming stripped 4 bases from V and 0 bases from J, with 10 bases between. The CDR3: CASSPQERSYNEQFF. The CDR3 nucleotides are TGTGCCAGCAGCCCCCAGGAACGCTCCTACAATGAGCAGTTCTTC.

The rearrangement joins TRBV19 to TRBJ2-2; the D gene is possibly TRBD2 (7 bases). This CDR3 is built from 17 residues. Trimming cost V 5 bases and J 0 bases, with 16 bases left between them. Germline values: CDR1 LNHDA, CDR2 SQIVND (reference sequence). For the CDR3, the DNA is TGTGCCAGTAGTCTGGGCGGGGGCCTGACGAACACCGGGGAGCTGTTTTTT. This sequence encodes CASSLGGGLTNTGELFF.

This clone occurred a few times. The chain employs TRBV2 and TRBJ1-1; D is unresolved. V lost 5 bases, J lost 1 base, and 17 bases lay in between. Germline CDR1 SNHLY, CDR2 FYNNEI. The CDR3 loop spans 16 amino acids. CDR3 nucleotides: TGTGCCAGCAGTAATCCCCTCGGGCGTTCGAACACTGAAGCTTTCTTT. Translating it yields CASSNPLGRSNTEAFF.

The gene calls are TRBV6-5 and TRBJ2-5; D is possibly TRBD1 or TRBD2 (5 bases each). Trimming left V 6 bases short and J 5 bases short, with 16 bases between. This CDR3 has 14 residues. In germline, CDR1 is MNHEY, CDR2 SVGAGI. This chain's CDR3 is CASSLPGRRETQYF. DNA for the CDR3: TGTGCCAGCAGCCTCCCGGGGCGAAGGGAGACCCAGTACTTC.

The chain joins TRBV19 to TRBJ2-7; D is undetermined. CDR1 LNHDA and CDR2 SQIVND come from the germline V gene (reference sequence). CDR3 length: 13 residues. Trimming took off 4 bases at V and 2 bases at J, with 9 bases between the two ends. CDR3 loop: CASSKASAYEQYF. The CDR3 region has the DNA TGTGCCAGTAGTAAGGCCAGTGCCTACGAGCAGTACTTC.

This clone appeared a single time. V and J are TRBV28 and TRBJ1-6, with D tentatively TRBD1 (5 bases). Germline assignment: CDR1 MDHEN and CDR2 SYDVKM. The CDR3 sequence is 15 residues long. Trimming shortened V by 6 bases and J by 7 bases, and 16 bases separated the two germline ends. The CDR3 region is CASSPGTLGNSPLHF. DNA for the CDR3: TGTGCCAGCAGCCCCGGGACCTTGGGGAATTCACCCCTCCACTTT.

The J gene is TRBJ1-5, the V gene TRBV19, with D tentatively TRBD1 (5 bases). The V gene's germline CDR1 is LNHDA and CDR2 SQIVND (reference sequence). The CDR3 totals 16 residues. The germline V and J ends were trimmed by 3 bases and 1 base, with 13 bases remaining between them. The CDR3 bases are TGTGCCAGTAGTATCCAGGGTAGGTCGAGCAATCAGCCCCAGCATTTT. It is translated as CASSIQGRSSNQPQHF.

V gene TRBV28 combines with J gene TRBJ2-7, with TRBD1 matching 7 bases. CDR1 is MDHEN, CDR2 SYDVKM, per germline. With 5 bases clipped from V and 2 bases from J, the junction kept 12 bases outside the gene matches. The CDR3 is 16 amino acids. Here the CDR3 reads CASSPLRTGGAYEQYF. Written as DNA, the CDR3 is TGTGCCAGCAGTCCACTGAGGACAGGAGGCGCCTACGAGCAGTACTTC.

The chain recombines TRBV11-3 with TRBJ2-1; TRBD1 agrees at 10 bases. This CDR3 contains 15 residues. Germline V CDR1 and CDR2: SGHNT, YENEEA. Trimming at V came to 5 bases and at J to 2 bases, leaving 3 bases not matched to a gene. CDR3: CASSDGQGAYNEQFF. DNA for the CDR3: TGTGCCAGCAGCGACGGACAGGGGGCCTACAATGAGCAGTTCTTC.

The rearrangement links TRBV2 to TRBJ1-1; D is unresolved. CDR3 length: 13 amino acids. CDR1 and CDR2 (germline): SNHLY, FYNNEI. The V gene lost 6 bases and the J gene lost 1 base, with 9 bases spanning the gap. The CDR3: CASSREKNTEAFF. For the CDR3, the DNA is TGTGCCAGCAGCCGGGAAAAGAACACTGAAGCTTTCTTT. The full variable domain, with the rest looked up from reference TRBV2 and TRBJ1-1, is EPEVTQTPSHQVTQMGQEVILRCVPISNHLYFYWYRQILGQKVEFLVSFYNNEISEKSEIFDDQFSVERPDGSNFTLKIRSTKLEDSAMYFCASSREKNTEAFFGQGTRLTVV.

The V call is TRBV11-3, the J call TRBJ2-2; D gene uncertain. V was cut by 0 bases and J by 5 bases, with 4 bases left in between. The V gene's germline CDR1 is SGHNT and CDR2 YENEEA. The CDR3 is made up of 13 amino acids. The CDR3 sequence: CASSLDPTGELFF. The CDR3 region has the DNA TGTGCCAGCAGCTTAGATCCTACCGGGGAGCTGTTTTTT.

V usage is TRBV30 and J usage is TRBJ2-7; D not resolved. Germline assignment: CDR1 GTSNPN and CDR2 SVGIG (reference sequence). The CDR3 spans 8 residues. Deletions cut 8 bases from V and 8 bases from J, with 7 bases between. The CDR3 bases are TGTGCCCTCTCGCAGCAGTACTTC. It encodes CALSQQYF.

The CDR3 is CASSLTGGGISGNTIYF. In DNA, the CDR3 is TGTGCCAGCAGCTTAACGGGTGGGGGAATCTCTGGAAACACCATATATTTT. The chain links TRBV7-3 to TRBJ1-3; D may be TRBD1 (5 bases). In germline, CDR1 is SGHTA, CDR2 FQGTGA. The CDR3 has 17 residues. V lost 0 bases to trimming and J lost 0 bases, with 12 bases between them.